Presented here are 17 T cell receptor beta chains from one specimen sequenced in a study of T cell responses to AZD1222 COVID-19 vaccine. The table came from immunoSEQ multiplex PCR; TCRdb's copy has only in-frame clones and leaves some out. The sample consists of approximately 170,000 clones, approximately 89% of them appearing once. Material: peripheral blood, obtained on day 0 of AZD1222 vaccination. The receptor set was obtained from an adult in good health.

CDR3 DNA: TGTGCCAGCAGTCCCGTAGGCGGGAGGTTCGGGGAGCTGTTTTTT. Its translation: CASSPVGGRFGELFF. The chain uses TRBV6-2 or TRBV6-3 and TRBJ2-2; 8 bases are a match to TRBD2. This CDR3 has 15 residues. The J segment lost 7 bases and the V segment lost 5 bases, leaving 9 bases of the junction unmatched. CDR1 and CDR2 (germline): MNHEY, SVGEGT.

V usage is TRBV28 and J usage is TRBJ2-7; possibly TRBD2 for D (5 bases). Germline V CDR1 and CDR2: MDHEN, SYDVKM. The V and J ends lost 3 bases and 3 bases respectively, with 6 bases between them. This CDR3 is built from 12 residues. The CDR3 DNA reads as TGTGCCAGCAGTTTCCGGGGCTACGAGCAGTACTTC. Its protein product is CASSFRGYEQYF.

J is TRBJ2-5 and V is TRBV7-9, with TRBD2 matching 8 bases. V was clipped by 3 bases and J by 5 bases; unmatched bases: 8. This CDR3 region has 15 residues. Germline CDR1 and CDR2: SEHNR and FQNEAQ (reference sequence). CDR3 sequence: CASSFTGGPRETQYF. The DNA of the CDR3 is TGTGCCAGCAGCTTCACGGGAGGGCCTCGGGAGACCCAGTACTTC.

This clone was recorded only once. CDR3 loop: CASSLPAGDNEQFF. CDR3 bases: TGTGCCAGCAGTTTACCAGCGGGAGACAATGAGCAGTTCTTC. J is TRBJ2-1 and V is TRBV27; 8 bases fit TRBD2. V lost 2 bases to trimming and J lost 5 bases; unmatched junction nucleotides: 2. The CDR3 spans 14 residues. Germline lookup yields CDR1 MNHEY and CDR2 SMNVEV (reference sequence).

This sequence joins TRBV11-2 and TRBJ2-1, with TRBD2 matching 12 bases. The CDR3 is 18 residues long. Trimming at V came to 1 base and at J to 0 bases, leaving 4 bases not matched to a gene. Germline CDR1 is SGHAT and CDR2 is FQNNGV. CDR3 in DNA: TGTGCCAGCAGCTTAGTTCTGGGACTAGCGGGCTCCTACAATGAGCAGTTCTTC. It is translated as CASSLVLGLAGSYNEQFF. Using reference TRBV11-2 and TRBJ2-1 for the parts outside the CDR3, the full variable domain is EAGVAQSPRYKIIEKRQSVAFWCNPISGHATLYWYQQILGQGPKLLIQFQNNGVVDDSQLPKDRFSAERLKGVDSTLKIQPAKLEDSAVYLCASSLVLGLAGSYNEQFFGPGTRLTVL.

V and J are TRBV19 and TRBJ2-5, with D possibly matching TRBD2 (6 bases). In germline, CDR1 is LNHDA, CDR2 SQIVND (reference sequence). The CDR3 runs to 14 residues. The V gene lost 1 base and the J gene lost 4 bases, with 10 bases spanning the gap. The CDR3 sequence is CASSIGGVAETQYF. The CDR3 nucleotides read TGTGCCAGTAGTATAGGCGGGGTAGCAGAGACCCAGTACTTC.

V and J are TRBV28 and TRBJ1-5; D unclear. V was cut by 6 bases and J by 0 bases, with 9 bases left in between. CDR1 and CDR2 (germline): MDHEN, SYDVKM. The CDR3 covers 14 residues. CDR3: CASRGSSSNQPQHF. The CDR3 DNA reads TGTGCCAGCAGGGGCTCCTCTAGCAATCAGCCCCAGCATTTT.

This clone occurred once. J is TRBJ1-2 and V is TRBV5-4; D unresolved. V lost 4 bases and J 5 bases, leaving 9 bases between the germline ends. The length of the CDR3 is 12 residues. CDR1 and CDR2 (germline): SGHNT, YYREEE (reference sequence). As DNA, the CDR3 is TGTGCCAGCAGCATTGACAAGTATGGCTACACCTTC. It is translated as CASSIDKYGYTF.

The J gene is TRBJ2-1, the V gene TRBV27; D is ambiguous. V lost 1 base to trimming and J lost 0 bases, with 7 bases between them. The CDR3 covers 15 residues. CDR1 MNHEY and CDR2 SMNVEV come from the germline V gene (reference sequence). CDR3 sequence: CASSLLSSSYNEQFF. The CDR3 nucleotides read TGTGCCAGCAGTTTATTATCGAGCTCCTACAATGAGCAGTTCTTC.

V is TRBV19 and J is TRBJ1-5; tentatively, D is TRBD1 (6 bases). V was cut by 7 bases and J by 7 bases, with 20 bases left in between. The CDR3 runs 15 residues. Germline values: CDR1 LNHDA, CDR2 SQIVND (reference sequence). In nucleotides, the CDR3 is TGTGCCAGTACCTCCAAAAGGGGGGGAGGACAGCCCCAGCATTTT. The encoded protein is CASTSKRGGGQPQHF. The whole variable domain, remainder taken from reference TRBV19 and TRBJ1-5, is DGGITQSPKYLFRKEGQNVTLSCEQNLNHDAMYWYRQDPGQGLRLIYYSQIVNDFQKGDIAEGYSVSREKKESFPLTVTSAQKNPTAFYLCASTSKRGGGQPQHFGDGTRLSIL.

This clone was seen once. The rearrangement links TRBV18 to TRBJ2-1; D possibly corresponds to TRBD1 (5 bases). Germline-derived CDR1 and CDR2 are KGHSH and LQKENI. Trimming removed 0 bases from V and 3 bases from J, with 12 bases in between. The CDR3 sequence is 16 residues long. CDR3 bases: TGTGCCAGCTCACCACCGGGGCGGACCATCTACAATGAGCAGTTCTTC. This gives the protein CASSPPGRTIYNEQFF.

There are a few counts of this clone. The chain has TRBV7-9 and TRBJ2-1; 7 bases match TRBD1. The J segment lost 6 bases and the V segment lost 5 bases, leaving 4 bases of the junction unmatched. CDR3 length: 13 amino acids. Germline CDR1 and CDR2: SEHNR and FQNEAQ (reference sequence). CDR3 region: CASSLHRGNEQFF. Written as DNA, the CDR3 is TGTGCCAGCAGCCTCCACAGGGGCAATGAGCAGTTCTTC. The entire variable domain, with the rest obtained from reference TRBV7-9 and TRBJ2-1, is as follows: DTGVSQNPRHKITKRGQNVTFRCDPISEHNRLYWYRQTLGQGPEFLTYFQNEAQLEKSRLLSDRFSAERPKGSFSTLEIQRTEQGDSAMYLCASSLHRGNEQFFGPGTRLTVL.

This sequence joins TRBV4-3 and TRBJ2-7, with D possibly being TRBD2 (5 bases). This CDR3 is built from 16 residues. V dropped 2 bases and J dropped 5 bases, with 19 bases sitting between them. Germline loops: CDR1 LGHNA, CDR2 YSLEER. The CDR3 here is CASSQFVVEGQDEQYF. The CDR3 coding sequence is TGCGCCAGCAGCCAATTCGTAGTAGAGGGTCAGGACGAGCAGTACTTC.

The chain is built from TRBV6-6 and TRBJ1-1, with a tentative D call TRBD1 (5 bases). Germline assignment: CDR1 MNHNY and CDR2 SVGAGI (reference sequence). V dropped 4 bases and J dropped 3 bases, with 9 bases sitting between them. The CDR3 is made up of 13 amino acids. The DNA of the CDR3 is TGTGCCAGCAGTTGGGGGAAGGACACTGAAGCTTTCTTT. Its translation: CASSWGKDTEAFF.

CDR3 in amino acids: CASSLTGLSTEAFF. As DNA, the CDR3 is TGTGCCAGCAGCTTAACTGGGTTGAGCACTGAAGCTTTCTTT. This chain links TRBV7-3 with TRBJ1-1; no clear D gene. Per germline, CDR1 SGHTA and CDR2 FQGTGA. The CDR3 is made up of 14 amino acids. With 0 bases removed from V and 4 bases from J, the gap between germline ends came to 9 bases. Full variable domain (outside the CDR3, taken from reference TRBV7-3 and TRBJ1-1): GAGVSQTPSNKVTEKGKYVELRCDPISGHTALYWYRQSLGQGPEFLIYFQGTGAADDSGLPNDRFFAVRPEGSVSTLKIQRTERGDSAVYLCASSLTGLSTEAFFGQGTRLTVV.

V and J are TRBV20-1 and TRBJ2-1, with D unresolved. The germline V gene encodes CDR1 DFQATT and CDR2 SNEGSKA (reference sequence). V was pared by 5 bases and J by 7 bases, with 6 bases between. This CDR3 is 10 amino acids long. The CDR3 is CSAYLNEQFF. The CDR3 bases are TGCAGTGCTTATCTTAATGAGCAGTTCTTC.

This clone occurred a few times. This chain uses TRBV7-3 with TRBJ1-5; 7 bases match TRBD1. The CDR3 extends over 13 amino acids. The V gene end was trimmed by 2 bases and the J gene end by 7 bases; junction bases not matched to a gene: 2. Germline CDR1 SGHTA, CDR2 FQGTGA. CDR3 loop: CASSLDRDQPQHF. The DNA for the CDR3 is TGTGCCAGCAGCTTAGACAGGGACCAGCCCCAGCATTTT.